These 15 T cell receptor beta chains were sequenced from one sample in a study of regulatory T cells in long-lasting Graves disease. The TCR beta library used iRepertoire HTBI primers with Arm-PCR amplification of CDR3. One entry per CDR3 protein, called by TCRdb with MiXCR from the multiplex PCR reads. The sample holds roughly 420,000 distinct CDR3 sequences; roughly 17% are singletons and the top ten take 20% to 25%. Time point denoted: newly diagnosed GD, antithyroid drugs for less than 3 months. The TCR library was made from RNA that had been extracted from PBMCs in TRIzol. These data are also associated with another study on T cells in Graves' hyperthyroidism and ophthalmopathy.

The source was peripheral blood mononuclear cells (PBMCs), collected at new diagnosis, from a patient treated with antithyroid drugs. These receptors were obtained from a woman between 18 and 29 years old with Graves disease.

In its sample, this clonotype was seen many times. The CDR3 loop is CASSLGSRGNEQFF. The DNA of the CDR3 is TGTGCCAGCAGCTTAGGGTCGCGGGGCAATGAGCAGTTCTTC. This chain connects TRBV7-2 to TRBJ2-1, with a weak D call TRBD2 (6 bases). V lost 1 base, J lost 6 bases, and 10 bases lay in between. CDR1 and CDR2 (germline): SGHTA, FQGNSA. The CDR3 has 14 residues. The entire variable domain, with the rest obtained from reference TRBV7-2 and TRBJ2-1, is as follows: GAGVSQSPSNKVTEKGKDVELRCDPISGHTALYWYRQSLGQGLEFLIYFQGNSAPDKSGLPSDRFSAERTGGSVSTLTIQRTQQEDSAVYLCASSLGSRGNEQFFGPGTRLTVL.

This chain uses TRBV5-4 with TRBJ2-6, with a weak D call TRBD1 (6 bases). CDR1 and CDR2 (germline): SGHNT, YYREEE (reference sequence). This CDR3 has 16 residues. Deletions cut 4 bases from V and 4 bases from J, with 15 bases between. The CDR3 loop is CASSKVQGTGANVLTF. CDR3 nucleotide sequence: TGTGCCAGCAGCAAGGTCCAGGGGACCGGGGCCAACGTCCTGACTTTC.

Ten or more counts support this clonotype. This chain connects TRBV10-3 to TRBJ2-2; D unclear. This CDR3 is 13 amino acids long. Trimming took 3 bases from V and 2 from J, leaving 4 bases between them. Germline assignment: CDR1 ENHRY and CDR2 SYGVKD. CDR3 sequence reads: CAISDVNTGELFF. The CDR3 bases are TGTGCCATCAGTGATGTCAACACCGGGGAGCTGTTTTTT.

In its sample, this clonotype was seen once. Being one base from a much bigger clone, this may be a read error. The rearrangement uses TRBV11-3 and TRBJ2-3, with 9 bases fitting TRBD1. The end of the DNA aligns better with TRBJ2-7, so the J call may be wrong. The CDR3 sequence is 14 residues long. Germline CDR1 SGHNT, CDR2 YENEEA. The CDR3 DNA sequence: TGTGCCAGCTCTGGACAGGGGATGGGGAATGAGCAGTACTTC. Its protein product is CASSGQGMGNEQYF.

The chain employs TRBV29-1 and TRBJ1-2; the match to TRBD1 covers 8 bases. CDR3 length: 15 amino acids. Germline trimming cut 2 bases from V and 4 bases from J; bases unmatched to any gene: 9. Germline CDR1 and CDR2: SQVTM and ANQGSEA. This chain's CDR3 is CSVERDRNNFYGYTF. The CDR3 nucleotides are TGCAGCGTTGAAAGGGACAGGAACAATTTCTATGGCTACACCTTC. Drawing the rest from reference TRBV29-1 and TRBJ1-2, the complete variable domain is SAVISQKPSRDICQRGTSLTIQCQVDSQVTMMFWYRQQPGQSLTLIATANQGSEATYESGFVIDKFPISRPNLTFSTLTVSNMSPEDSSIYLCSVERDRNNFYGYTFGSGTRLTVV.

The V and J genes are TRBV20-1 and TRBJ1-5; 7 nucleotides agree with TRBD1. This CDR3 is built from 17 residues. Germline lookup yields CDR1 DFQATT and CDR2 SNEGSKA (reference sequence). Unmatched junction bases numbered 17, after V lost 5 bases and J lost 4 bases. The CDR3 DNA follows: TGCAGTGCTTTTCGACAGGGAGGTTTGACGTGGAATCAGCCCCAGCATTTT. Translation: CSAFRQGGLTWNQPQHF.

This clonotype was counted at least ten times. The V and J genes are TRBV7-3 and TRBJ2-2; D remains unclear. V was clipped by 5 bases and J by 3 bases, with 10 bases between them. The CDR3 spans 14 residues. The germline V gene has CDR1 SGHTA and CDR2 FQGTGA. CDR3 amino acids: CASSPGPYTGELFF. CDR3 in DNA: TGTGCCAGCAGCCCCGGACCTTACACCGGGGAGCTGTTTTTT.

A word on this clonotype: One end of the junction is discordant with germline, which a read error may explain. CDR3 nucleotide sequence: TGTGCCAGCAGTGAACTGGGGGCAGGAATAATGAACACTGGAGCTTTCTTT. It codes for CASSELGAGIMNTGAFF. The chain links TRBV28 to TRBJ1-1; the D gene is possibly TRBD1 (6 bases). Germline V gene data show CDR1 as MDHEN and CDR2 as SYDVKM. CDR3 length equals 17 residues.

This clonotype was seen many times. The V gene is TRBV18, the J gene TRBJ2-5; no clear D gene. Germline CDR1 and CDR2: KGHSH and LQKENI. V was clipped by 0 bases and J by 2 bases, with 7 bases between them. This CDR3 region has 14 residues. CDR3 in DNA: TGTGCCAGCTCACCACCAGCCGTTCAAGAGACCCAGTACTTC. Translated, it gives CASSPPAVQETQYF.

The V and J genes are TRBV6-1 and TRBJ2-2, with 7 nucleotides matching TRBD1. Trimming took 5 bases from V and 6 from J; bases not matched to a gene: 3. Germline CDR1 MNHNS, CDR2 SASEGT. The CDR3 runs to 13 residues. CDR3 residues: CASSRQGPGELFF. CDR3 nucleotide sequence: TGTGCCAGCAGTAGACAGGGTCCCGGGGAGCTGTTTTTT.

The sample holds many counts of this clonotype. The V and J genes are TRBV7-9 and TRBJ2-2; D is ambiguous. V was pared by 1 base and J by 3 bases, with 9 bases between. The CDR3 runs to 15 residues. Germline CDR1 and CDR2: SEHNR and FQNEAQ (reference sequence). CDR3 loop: CASSLGTLDTGELFF. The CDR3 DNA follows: TGTGCCAGCAGCTTAGGTACCCTAGACACCGGGGAGCTGTTTTTT. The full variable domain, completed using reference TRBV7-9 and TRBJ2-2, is DTGVSQNPRHKITKRGQNVTFRCDPISEHNRLYWYRQTLGQGPEFLTYFQNEAQLEKSRLLSDRFSAERPKGSFSTLEIQRTEQGDSAMYLCASSLGTLDTGELFFGEGSRLTVL.

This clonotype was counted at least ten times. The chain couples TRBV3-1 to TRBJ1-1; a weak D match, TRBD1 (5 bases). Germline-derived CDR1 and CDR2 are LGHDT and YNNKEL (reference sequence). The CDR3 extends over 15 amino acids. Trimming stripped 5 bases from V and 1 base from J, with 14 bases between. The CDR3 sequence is CASSKDRGGNTEAFF. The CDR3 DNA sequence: TGTGCCAGCAGCAAGGATAGGGGTGGGAACACTGAAGCTTTCTTT.

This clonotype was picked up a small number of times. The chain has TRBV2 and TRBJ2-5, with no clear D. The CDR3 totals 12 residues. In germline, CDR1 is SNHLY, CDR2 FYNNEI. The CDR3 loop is CAANRAQETQYF. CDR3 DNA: TGTGCAGCGAACCGGGCGCAAGAGACCCAGTACTTC.

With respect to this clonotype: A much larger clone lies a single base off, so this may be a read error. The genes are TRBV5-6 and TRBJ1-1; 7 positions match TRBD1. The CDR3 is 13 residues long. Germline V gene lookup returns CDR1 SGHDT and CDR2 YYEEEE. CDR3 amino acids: CASSPDRDTGAFF. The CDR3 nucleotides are TGTGCCAGCAGCCCAGACAGGGACACTGGAGCTTTCTTT.

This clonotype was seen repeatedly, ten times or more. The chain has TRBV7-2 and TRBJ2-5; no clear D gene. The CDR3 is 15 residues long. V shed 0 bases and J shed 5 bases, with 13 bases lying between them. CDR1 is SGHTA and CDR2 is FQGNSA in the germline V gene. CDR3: CASSLAFGSRETQYF. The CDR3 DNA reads TGTGCCAGCAGCTTAGCTTTCGGTTCGCGGGAGACCCAGTACTTC.